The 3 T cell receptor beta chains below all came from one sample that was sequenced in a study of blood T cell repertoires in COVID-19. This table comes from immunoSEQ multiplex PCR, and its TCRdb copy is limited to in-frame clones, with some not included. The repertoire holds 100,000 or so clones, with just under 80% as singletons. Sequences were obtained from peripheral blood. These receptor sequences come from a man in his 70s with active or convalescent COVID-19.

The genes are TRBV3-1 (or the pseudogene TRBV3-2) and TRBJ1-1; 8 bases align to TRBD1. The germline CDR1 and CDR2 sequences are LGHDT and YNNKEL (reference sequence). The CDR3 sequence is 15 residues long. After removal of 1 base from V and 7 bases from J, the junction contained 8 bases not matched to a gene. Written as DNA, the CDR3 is TGTGCCAGCAGCCAAGGGGGGACAGGCCCTTATGAAGCTTTCTTT. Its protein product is CASSQGGTGPYEAFF.

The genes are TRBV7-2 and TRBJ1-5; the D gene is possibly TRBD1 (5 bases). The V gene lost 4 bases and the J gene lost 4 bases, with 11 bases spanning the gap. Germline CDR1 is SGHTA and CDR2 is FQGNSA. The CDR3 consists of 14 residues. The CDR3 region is CASSSQDRNQPQHF. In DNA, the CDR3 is TGTGCCAGCAGCTCGCAAGACAGAAATCAGCCCCAGCATTTT.

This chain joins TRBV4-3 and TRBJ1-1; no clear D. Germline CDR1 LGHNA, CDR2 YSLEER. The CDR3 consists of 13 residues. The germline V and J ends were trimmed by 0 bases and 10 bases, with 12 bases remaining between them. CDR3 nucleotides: TGCGCCAGCAGCCAAGATCTGGCGGGTACAGCTTTCTTT. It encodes CASSQDLAGTAFF.